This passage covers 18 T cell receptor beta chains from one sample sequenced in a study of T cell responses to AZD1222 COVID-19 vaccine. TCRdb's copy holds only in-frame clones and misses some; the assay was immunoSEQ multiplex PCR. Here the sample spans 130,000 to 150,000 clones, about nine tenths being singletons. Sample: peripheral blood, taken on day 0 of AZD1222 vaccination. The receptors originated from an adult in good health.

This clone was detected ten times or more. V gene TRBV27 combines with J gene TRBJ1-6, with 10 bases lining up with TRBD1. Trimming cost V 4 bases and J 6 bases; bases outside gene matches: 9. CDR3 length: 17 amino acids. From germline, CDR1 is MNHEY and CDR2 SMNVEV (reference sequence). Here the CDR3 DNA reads TGTGCCAGCAGTTCCGTGTTCGGGACAGGGGCTAATTCACCCCTCCACTTT. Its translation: CASSSVFGTGANSPLHF.

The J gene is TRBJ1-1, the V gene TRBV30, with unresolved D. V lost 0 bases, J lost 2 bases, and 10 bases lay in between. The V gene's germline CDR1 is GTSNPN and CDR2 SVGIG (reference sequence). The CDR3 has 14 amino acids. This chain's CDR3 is CAWSVPGVNTEAFF. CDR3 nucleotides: TGTGCCTGGAGTGTACCGGGTGTAAACACTGAAGCTTTCTTT.

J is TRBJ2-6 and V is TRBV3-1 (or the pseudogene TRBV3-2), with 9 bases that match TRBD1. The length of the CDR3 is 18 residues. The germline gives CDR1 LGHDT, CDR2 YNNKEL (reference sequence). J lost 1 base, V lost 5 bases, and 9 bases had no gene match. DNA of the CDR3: TGTGCCAGCAGCAATCGGGGACAGGGAGCATCTGGGGCCAACGTCCTGACTTTC. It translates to CASSNRGQGASGANVLTF.

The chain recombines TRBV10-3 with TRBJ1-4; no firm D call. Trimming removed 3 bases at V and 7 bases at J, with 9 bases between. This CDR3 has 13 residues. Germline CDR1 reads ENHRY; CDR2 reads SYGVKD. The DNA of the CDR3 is TGTGCCATCAGTGATGCGGGTGGTGAAAAACTGTTTTTT. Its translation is CAISDAGGEKLFF.

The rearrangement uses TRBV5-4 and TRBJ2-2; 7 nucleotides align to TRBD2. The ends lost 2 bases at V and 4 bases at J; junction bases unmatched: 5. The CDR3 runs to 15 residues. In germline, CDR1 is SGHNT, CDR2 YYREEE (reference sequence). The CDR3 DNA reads TGTGCCAGCAGCTTAGCGGGAATGGCCACCGGGGAGCTGTTTTTT. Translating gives CASSLAGMATGELFF.

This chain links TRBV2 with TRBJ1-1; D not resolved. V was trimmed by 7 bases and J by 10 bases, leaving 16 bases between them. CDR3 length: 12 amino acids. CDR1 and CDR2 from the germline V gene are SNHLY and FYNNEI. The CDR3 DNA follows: TGTGCCAGCATGGGTCGGAATTTGCGAGCTTTCTTT. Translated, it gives CASMGRNLRAFF.

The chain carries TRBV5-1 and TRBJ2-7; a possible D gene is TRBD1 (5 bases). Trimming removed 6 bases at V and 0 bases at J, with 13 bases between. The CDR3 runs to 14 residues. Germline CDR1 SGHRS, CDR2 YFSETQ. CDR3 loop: CASTLTVLSYEQYF. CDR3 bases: TGCGCCAGCACCCTGACAGTACTCTCCTACGAGCAGTACTTC.

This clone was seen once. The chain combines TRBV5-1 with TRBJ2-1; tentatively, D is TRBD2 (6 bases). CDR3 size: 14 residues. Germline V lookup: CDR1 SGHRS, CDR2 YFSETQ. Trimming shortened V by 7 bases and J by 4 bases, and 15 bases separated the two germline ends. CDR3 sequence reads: CASAPGGSYNEQFF. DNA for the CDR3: TGCGCCAGCGCACCCGGGGGATCTTACAATGAGCAGTTCTTC. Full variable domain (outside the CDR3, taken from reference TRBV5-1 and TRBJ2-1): KAGVTQTPRYLIKTRGQQVTLSCSPISGHRSVSWYQQTPGQGLQFLFEYFSETQRNKGNFPGRFSGRQFSNSRSEMNVSTLELGDSALYLCASAPGGSYNEQFFGPGTRLTVL.

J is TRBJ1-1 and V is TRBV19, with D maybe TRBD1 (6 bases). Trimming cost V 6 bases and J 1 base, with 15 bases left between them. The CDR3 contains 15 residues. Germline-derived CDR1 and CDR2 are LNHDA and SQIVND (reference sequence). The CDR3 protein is CASRGQTRGNTEAFF. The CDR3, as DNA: TGTGCCAGTAGGGGACAAACCAGAGGGAACACTGAAGCTTTCTTT.

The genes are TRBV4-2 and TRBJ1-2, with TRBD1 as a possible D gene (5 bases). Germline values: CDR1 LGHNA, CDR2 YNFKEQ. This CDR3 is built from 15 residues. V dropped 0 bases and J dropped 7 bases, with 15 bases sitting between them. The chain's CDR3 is CASSQDLAGIGGYTF. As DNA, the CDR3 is TGTGCCAGCAGCCAAGATTTGGCAGGGATCGGTGGCTACACCTTC.

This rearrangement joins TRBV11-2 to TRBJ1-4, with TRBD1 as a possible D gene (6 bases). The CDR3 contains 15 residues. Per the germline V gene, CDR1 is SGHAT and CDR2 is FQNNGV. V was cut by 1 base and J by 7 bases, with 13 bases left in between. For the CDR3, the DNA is TGTGCCAGCAGCTTAGTCAGGGGTCGGGCTGAAAAACTGTTTTTT. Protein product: CASSLVRGRAEKLFF.

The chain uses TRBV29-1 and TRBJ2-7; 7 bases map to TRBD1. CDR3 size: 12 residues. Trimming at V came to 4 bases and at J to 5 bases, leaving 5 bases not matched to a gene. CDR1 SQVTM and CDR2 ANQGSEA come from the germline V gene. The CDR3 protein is CSVAYRGDEQYF. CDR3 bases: TGCAGCGTTGCCTACAGGGGAGACGAGCAGTACTTC.

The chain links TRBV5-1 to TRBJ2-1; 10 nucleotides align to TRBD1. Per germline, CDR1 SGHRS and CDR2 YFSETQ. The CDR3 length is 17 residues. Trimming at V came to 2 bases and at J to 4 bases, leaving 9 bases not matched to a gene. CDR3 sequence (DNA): TGCGCCAGCAGCTTCCGGTTGAGGACAGGGGGGTACAATGAGCAGTTCTTC. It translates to CASSFRLRTGGYNEQFF.

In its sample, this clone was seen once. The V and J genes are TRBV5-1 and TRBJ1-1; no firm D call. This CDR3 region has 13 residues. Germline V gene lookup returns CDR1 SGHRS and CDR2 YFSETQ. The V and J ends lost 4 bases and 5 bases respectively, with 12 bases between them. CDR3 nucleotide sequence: TGCGCCAGCAGCCCGGAAAGGATGACTGAAGCTTTCTTT. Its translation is CASSPERMTEAFF.

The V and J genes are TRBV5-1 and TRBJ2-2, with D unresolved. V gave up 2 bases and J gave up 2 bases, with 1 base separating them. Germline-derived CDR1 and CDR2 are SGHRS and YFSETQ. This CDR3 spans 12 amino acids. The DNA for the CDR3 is TGCGCCAGCAGCTTTAACACCGGGGAGCTGTTTTTT. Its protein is CASSFNTGELFF.

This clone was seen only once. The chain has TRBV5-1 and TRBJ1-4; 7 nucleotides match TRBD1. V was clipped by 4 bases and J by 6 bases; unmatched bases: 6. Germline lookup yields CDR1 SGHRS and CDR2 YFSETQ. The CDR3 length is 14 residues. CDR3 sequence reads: CASSVRDSDEKLFF. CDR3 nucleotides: TGCGCCAGCAGCGTCCGGGACAGCGATGAAAAACTGTTTTTT.

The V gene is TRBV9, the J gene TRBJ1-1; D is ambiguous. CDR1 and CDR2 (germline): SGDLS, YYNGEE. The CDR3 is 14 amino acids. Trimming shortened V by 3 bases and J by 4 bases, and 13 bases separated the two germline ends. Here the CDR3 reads CASSALGRSTEAFF. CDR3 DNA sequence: TGTGCCAGCAGCGCCCTAGGGAGGAGCACTGAAGCTTTCTTT. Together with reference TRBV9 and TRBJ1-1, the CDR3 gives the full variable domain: DSGVTQTPKHLITATGQRVTLRCSPRSGDLSVYWYQQSLDQGLQFLIQYYNGEERAKGNILERFSAQQFPDLHSELNLSSLELGDSALYFCASSALGRSTEAFFGQGTRLTVV.

Here the CDR3 reads CASSPRGSPLHF. CDR3 in DNA: TGTGCCAGCAGTCCCAGGGGGTCACCCCTCCACTTT. V is TRBV6-6 and J is TRBJ1-6; 7 bases align to TRBD1. Trimming cost V 5 bases and J 10 bases; bases outside gene matches: 2. The CDR3 sequence is 12 residues long. Germline V gene lookup returns CDR1 MNHNY and CDR2 SVGAGI (reference sequence).